Listed below are T cell receptor beta chains from one sample, sequenced in a study of T-cell reconstitution after alpha-beta-depleted transplantation in children. TCRdb re-analysed the PCR reads in MiXCR, keeping a single row per CDR3 protein. Found here are 300,000 or so distinct CDR3 sequences, approximately 23% of them singletons; the top ten hold approximately 11%. Sequenced here: PBMCs, mostly from graft donor cells, sampled 180 days after TCRalphabeta/CD19-depleted stem cell transplant. The origin of the receptors is a male patient younger than 18 who had a stem cell transplant for acute lymphoblastic leukemia, so the T cells may come from the graft donor. Both conserved end residues are part of each CDR3.

TRBV20-1	TRBJ2-3	CSARALAGSTDTQYF
TRBV15	TRBJ1-5	CATSSRDRGNQPQHF
TRBV5-1	TRBJ2-1	CASSRGGLAYYNEQFF
TRBV27	TRBJ2-7	CASSLNTYYEQYF
TRBV7-9	TRBJ2-7	CASSLEGQGNRQYF
TRBV9	TRBJ1-5	CASSIGRTNQPQHF
TRBV20-1	TRBJ1-5	CSAGEGANNQPQHF
TRBV7-3	TRBJ2-3	CASSLTGGNRDTQYF
TRBV5-1	TRBJ2-3	CASSLGGASSTDTQYF
TRBV5-1	TRBJ2-1	CASSLGWGRPHEQFF
TRBV20-1	TRBJ2-1	CSARDVRGGEQFF
TRBV5-1	TRBJ2-1	CASSTRQYNEQFF
TRBV10-3	TRBJ2-7	CAISRASMGGYEQYF
TRBV20-1	TRBJ2-1	CSARDGTSHNEQFF
TRBV7-9	TRBJ2-4	CASSVGKNIQYF
TRBV6-5	TRBJ2-7	CASSYTSVPYEQYF
TRBV12-3/TRBV12-4	TRBJ2-7	CASIRAGGGYEQYF
TRBV11-2	TRBJ2-1	CASSLWDGSSYNEQFF
TRBV9	TRBJ2-2	CASNGGSWGGELFF
TRBV25-1	TRBJ2-1	CASSDPSGSDEQFF
TRBV20-1	TRBJ1-5	CSARGYQPQHF
TRBV3-1	TRBJ2-1	CASSQETPTSGLSVYNEQFF
TRBV5-1	TRBJ2-3	CASSTLAGITDTQYF
TRBV29-1	TRBJ2-2	CSASIRGGGELFF
TRBV29-1	TRBJ2-1	CSVEFYEQFF
TRBV29-1	TRBJ1-4	CSVEDGQGSKKLFF
TRBV7-3	TRBJ2-3	CASSLNVLRTDTQYF
TRBV24-1	TRBJ2-1	CATNTGASWDNEQFF
TRBV20-1	TRBJ2-7	CSARASGGDGSYEQYF
TRBV6-2/TRBV6-3	TRBJ2-5	CASSGTGFRKQTQYF
TRBV5-1	TRBJ2-5	CASSLRAGTGEETQYF
TRBV24-1	TRBJ2-1	CATNSGRSYNEQFF
TRBV12-5	TRBJ2-1	CASGLTTSGRTNEQFF
TRBV20-1	TRBJ2-7	CSAYRDRGLYEQYF
TRBV6-1	TRBJ1-3	CATSRGTSGNTIYF
TRBV7-9	TRBJ1-4	CASSLGRFEKLFF
TRBV5-1	TRBJ2-6	CASSLVGANVLTF
TRBV29-1	TRBJ2-2	CSVGTGTPGELFF
TRBV20-1	TRBJ2-4	CSARDGTGLTIAKNTQYF
TRBV27	TRBJ2-7	CASRGLAGSYEQYF
TRBV10-1	TRBJ1-1	CASSEEGVPDTEAFF
TRBV5-1	TRBJ2-1	CASSLRTGVVFNEQFF
TRBV14	TRBJ2-1	CASSIGRGLLVNEQFF
TRBV18	TRBJ2-7	CASSPLRRTIPYEQYF
TRBV27	TRBJ2-7	CASSPGQAQQYF
TRBV5-1	TRBJ2-1	CASSLKYFSIAGDRNEQFF
TRBV4-2	TRBJ2-7	CASSQGQAYEQYF
TRBV18	TRBJ2-7	CASSTLDRGYEQYF
TRBV12-3/TRBV12-4	TRBJ2-2	CANGLAGGPGTGELFF
TRBV7-9	TRBJ2-3	CASSLNLGTQYF
TRBV15	TRBJ2-3	CATSRDGTGTDTQYF
TRBV5-1	TRBJ1-1	CASRPTGTGVPEAFF
TRBV4-1	TRBJ1-1	CASSQGGLSGDRAFF
TRBV12-3/TRBV12-4	TRBJ2-3	CASSRGQSTDTQYF
TRBV6-5	TRBJ2-5	CASSSLAGQGETQYF
TRBV10-3	TRBJ1-2	CAISESWGALRNYGYTF
TRBV5-1	TRBJ2-3	CASSANRGSTDTQYF
TRBV11-1	TRBJ2-3	CASSTRDRGRVLTDTQYF
TRBV15	TRBJ1-5	CATSSSLLTGYNQPQHF